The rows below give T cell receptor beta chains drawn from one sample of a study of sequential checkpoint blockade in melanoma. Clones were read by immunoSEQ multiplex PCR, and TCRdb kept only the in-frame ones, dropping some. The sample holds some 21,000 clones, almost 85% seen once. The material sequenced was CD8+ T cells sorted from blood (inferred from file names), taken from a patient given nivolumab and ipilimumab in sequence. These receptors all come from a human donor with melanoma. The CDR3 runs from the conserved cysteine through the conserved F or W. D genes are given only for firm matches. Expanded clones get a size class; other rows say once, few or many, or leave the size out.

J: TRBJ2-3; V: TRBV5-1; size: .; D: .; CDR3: CASSLDNTDTQYF; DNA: TGCGCCAGCAGCTTAGACAACACAGATACGCAGTATTTT
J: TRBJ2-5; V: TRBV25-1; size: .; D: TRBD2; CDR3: CASSPGAGGVETQYF; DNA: TGTGCCAGCAGTCCTGGAGCGGGAGGGGTGGAGACCCAGTACTTC
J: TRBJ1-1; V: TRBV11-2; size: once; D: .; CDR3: CASSLETGLTEAFF; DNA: TGCGCCAGCAGCTTAGAGACAGGTTTAACGGAAGCTTTCTTT
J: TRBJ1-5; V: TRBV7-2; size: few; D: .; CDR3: CASSLEQGLNQPQHF; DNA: TGTGCCAGCAGCTTAGAGCAGGGGTTAAATCAGCCCCAGCATTTT
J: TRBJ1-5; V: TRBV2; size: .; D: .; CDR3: CASSEALWRRSNQPQHF; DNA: TGTGCCAGCAGTGAAGCGCTATGGCGCAGGAGCAATCAGCCCCAGCATTTT
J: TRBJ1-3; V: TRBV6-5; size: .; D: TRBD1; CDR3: CASSYSTGDGNTIYF; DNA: TGTGCCAGCAGTTACTCGACAGGGGATGGAAACACCATATATTTT
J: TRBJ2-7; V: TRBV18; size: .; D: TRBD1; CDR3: CASSPGTGGFYEQYF; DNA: TGTGCCAGCTCACCAGGGACAGGGGGCTTCTACGAGCAGTACTTC
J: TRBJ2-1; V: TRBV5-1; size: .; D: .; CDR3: CASSLGGVGKYNEQFF; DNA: TGCGCCAGCAGCTTGGGCGGGGTAGGGAAGTACAATGAGCAGTTCTTC
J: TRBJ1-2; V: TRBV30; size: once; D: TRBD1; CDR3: CAWSPGGYGYTF; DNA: TGTGCCTGGAGCCCAGGGGGCTATGGCTACACCTTC
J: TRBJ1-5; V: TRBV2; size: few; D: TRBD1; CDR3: CASSGGQGDQPQHF; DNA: TGTGCCAGCAGTGGGGGACAGGGGGATCAGCCCCAGCATTTT
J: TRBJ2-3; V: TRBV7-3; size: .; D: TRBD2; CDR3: CASSPGTSGRTDTQYF; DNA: TGTGCCAGCAGCCCCGGGACTAGCGGACGCACAGATACGCAGTATTTT
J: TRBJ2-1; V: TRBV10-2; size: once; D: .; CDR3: CASSESRFGEQFF; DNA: TGCGCCAGCAGTGAGTCCCGTTTCGGGGAGCAGTTCTTC
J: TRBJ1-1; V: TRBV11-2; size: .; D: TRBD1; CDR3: CASSLGQTTEAFF; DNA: TGTGCCAGCAGTTTGGGACAGACCACTGAAGCTTTCTTT
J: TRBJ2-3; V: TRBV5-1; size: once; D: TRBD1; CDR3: CASSQDRVRDTQYF; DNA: TGCGCCAGCAGCCAGGACAGGGTGAGAGATACGCAGTATTTT
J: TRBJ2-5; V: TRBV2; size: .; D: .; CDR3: CASAKFSGQETQYF; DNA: TGTGCCAGCGCAAAGTTTAGCGGCCAAGAGACCCAGTACTTC
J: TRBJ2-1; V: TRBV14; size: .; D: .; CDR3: CASSPLPRGPYNEQFF; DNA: TGTGCCAGCAGCCCCCTCCCTAGGGGCCCCTACAATGAGCAGTTCTTC
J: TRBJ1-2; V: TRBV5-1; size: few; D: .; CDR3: CASSAQGNYGYTF; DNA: TGCGCCAGCAGCGCACAGGGTAACTATGGCTACACCTTC
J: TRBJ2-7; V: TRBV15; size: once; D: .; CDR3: CATSRATGYEQYF; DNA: TGTGCCACCAGCAGAGCGACAGGCTACGAGCAGTACTTC
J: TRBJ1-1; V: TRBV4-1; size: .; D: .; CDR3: CASSQDPSYILGRNTEAFF; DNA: TGCGCCAGCAGCCAAGATCCTTCTTATATTCTGGGGAGGAACACTGAAGCTTTCTTT
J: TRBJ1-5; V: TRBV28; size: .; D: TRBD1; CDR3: CASSKIRGNNQPQHF; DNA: TGTGCCAGCAGTAAAATCAGGGGGAACAATCAGCCCCAGCATTTT
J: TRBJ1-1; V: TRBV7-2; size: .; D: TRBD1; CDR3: CASSLGTGNEAFF; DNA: TGTGCCAGCAGCTTAGGGACAGGCAATGAAGCTTTCTTT
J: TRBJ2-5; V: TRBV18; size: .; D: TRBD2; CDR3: CASLPPGLAGGETQYF; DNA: TGTGCCAGCTTACCACCGGGACTAGCGGGAGGAGAGACCCAGTACTTC
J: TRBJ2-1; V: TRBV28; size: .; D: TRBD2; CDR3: CASSFPGTSGRDEQFF; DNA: TGTGCCAGCAGTTTCCCCGGGACTAGCGGGAGGGATGAGCAGTTCTTC
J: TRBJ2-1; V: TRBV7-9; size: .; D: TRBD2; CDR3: CASSPQREFNEQFF; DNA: TGTGCCAGCAGCCCCCAGCGGGAGTTCAATGAGCAGTTCTTC
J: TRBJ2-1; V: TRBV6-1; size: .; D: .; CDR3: CASSRQVSSYNEQFF; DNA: TGTGCCAGCAGTAGACAGGTTAGCTCCTACAATGAGCAGTTCTTC
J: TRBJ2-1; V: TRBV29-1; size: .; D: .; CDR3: CSVSFGTPDNEQFF; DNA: TGCAGCGTTTCCTTCGGGACTCCTGACAATGAGCAGTTCTTC
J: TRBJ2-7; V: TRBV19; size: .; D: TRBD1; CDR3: CASSKTGTGVYEQYF; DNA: TGTGCCAGTAGTAAAACCGGGACAGGGGTTTACGAGCAGTACTTC
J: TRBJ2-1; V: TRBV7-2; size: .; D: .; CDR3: CASSPGSSYNEQFF; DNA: TGTGCCAGCAGCCCCGGGAGCTCCTACAATGAGCAGTTCTTC
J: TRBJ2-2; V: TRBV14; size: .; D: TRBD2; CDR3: CASSQTGGPKYTGELFF; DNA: TGTGCCAGCAGCCAAACGGGAGGGCCGAAGTACACCGGGGAGCTGTTTTTT
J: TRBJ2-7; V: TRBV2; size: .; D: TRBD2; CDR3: CASSERDFTYEQYF; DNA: TGTGCCAGCAGCGAGCGGGACTTCACCTACGAGCAGTACTTC
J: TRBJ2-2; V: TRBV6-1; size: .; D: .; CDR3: CASSGAGRNTGELFF; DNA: TGTGCCAGCAGTGGGGCAGGGCGGAACACCGGGGAGCTGTTTTTT
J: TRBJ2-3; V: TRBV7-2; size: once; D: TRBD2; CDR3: CASSSTSGISTDTQYF; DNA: TGTGCCAGCAGCTCCACTAGCGGAATTTCCACAGATACGCAGTATTTT
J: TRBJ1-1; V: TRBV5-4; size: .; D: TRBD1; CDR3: CASSLRTGGTEAFF; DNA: TGTGCCAGCAGCTTAAGGACAGGGGGTACTGAAGCTTTCTTT
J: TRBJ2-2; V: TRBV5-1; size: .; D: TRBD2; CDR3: CASRLAGGNTGELFF; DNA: TGCGCCAGTCGACTAGCGGGAGGTAACACCGGGGAGCTGTTTTTT
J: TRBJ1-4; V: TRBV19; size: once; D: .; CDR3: CASSISVTTNEKLFF; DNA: TGTGCCAGTAGTATTTCGGTTACAACTAATGAAAAACTGTTTTTT
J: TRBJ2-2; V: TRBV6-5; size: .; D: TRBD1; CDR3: CASSPTGVTGELFF; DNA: TGTGCCAGCAGTCCAACAGGGGTGACCGGGGAGCTGTTTTTT
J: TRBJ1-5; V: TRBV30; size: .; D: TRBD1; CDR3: CAWSVLGGTGKNQPQHF; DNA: TGTGCCTGGAGTGTATTAGGGGGGACAGGGAAGAATCAGCCCCAGCATTTT
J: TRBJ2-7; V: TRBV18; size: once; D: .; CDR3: CASSQGFEQYF; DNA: TGTGCCAGCTCACAGGGGTTCGAGCAGTACTTC
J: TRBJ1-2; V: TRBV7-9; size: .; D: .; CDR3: CASSLEPYGYTF; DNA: TGTGCCAGCAGCTTAGAGCCGTATGGCTACACCTTC
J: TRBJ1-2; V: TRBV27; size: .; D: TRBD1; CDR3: CASSLLGTGNPYGYTF; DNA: TGTGCCAGCAGTTTACTCGGGACAGGCAATCCCTATGGCTACACCTTC
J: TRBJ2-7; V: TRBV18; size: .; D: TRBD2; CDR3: CASSPILAGEYEQYF; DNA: TGTGCCAGCTCACCCATCTTAGCGGGAGAATACGAGCAGTACTTC
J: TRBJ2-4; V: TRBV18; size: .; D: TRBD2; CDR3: CASSPQAGGAKNIQYF; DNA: TGTGCCAGCTCACCCCAAGCGGGAGGAGCCAAAAACATTCAGTACTTC
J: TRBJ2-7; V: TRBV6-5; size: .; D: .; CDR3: CASSAPGSGTYEQYF; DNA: TGTGCCAGCAGTGCTCCGGGGAGCGGAACCTACGAGCAGTACTTC
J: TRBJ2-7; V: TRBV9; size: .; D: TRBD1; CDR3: CASSPATGVSYEQYF; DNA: TGTGCCAGCAGCCCCGCGACAGGGGTGTCCTACGAGCAGTACTTC
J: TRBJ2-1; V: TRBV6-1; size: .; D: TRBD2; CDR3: CASSDGTSGSGEQFF; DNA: TGTGCCAGCAGTGACGGGACTAGCGGGAGCGGGGAGCAGTTCTTC
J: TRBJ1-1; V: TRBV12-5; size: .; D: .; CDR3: CASGIQGNTEAFF; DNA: TGTGCTAGTGGTATCCAGGGGAACACTGAAGCTTTCTTC
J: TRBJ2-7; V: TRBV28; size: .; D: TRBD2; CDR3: CASSLASSGSDEQYF; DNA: TGTGCCAGCAGTTTGGCGTCTAGCGGGAGCGACGAGCAGTACTTC
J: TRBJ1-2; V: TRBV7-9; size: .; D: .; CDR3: CASSPGGTEANYGYTF; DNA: TGTGCCAGCAGCCCTGGAGGGACGGAAGCTAACTATGGCTACACCTTC
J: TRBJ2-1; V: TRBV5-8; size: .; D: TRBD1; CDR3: CASSFGTGQTNNEQFF; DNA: TGTGCCAGCAGCTTTGGGACAGGACAAACTAACAATGAGCAGTTCTTC
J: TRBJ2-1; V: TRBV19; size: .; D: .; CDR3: CASSMGRTWGNEQFF; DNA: TGTGCCAGTAGTATGGGTAGGACTTGGGGCAATGAGCAGTTCTTC
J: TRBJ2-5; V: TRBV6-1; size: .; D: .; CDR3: CASSETGWTAQETQYF; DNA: TGTGCCAGCAGTGAAACCGGATGGACAGCCCAAGAGACCCAGTACTTC
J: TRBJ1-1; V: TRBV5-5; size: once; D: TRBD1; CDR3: CASSWDGQGGVEAFF; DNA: TGTGCCAGCAGCTGGGATGGACAGGGGGGAGTAGAAGCTTTCTTT
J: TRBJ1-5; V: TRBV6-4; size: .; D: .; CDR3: CASSDGGNGNQPQHF; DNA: TGTGCCAGCAGTGACGGAGGGAACGGCAATCAGCCCCAGCATTTT
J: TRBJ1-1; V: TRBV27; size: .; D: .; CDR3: CASRQIGMNTEAFF; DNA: TGTGCCAGCAGACAGATAGGCATGAACACTGAAGCTTTCTTT
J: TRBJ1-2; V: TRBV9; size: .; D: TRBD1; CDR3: CASSYRQGDHYGYTF; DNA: TGTGCCAGCAGCTACCGACAGGGCGATCACTATGGCTACACCTTC
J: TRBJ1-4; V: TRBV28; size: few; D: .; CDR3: CASSLGLEKLFF; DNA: TGTGCCAGCAGCTTGGGGCTGGAAAAACTGTTTTTT